This T cell receptor (beta chain) was observed in a study of T cells in Graves' hyperthyroidism and ophthalmopathy. Study-level findings and limits: Ophthalmopathy was separated from stable hyperthyroidism by a 13 V-J model. Most expanded thyroid clonotypes above 0.001 also appeared in blood.

RNA transcripts were the template for amplifying TCR beta CDR3 regions. A first-round RT-PCR of the TCR CDR3 used the HTBI primer set. TCRdb used MiXCR to reprocess the multiplex PCR reads, holding one entry per CDR3 protein. Among approximately 620,000 distinct CDR3 sequences listed, about 15% were seen once. CDR3 length: 13 amino acids. Looked up from germline, CDR1 is SEHNR and CDR2 is FQNEAQ (reference sequence). The V and J ends lost 6 bases and 1 base respectively, with 9 bases between them. This clonotype appeared a few times. As yet, its antigen is unknown. Fresh 10 ml peripheral blood yielded PBMCs.

The clonotype comes from a woman under 40 with Graves' hyperthyroidism that later progressed to Graves' ophthalmopathy. The chain recombines TRBV7-9 with TRBJ1-1; no definite D call. The source material was blood. The CDR3 region is CASRPSGNTEAFF. CDR3 in DNA: TGTGCCAGCAGGCCTTCTGGGAACACTGAAGCTTTCTTT.